The rows below give T cell receptor beta chains drawn from one sample of a study of identical twins. TCRdb called the 5' RACE reads again in MiXCR, with one record for every CDR3 protein. The sample shows hundreds of thousands of distinct CDR3 sequences, more than 9% of them seen only once. This sample also belongs to another study, concerning yellow fever vaccine responses in identical twins.

Sequencing used PBMCs. The receptor set was obtained from a woman between 18 and 30 years old in good health. The CDR3 runs from the conserved cysteine through the conserved F or W. Fields, in order: V gene, D gene, clone size, CDR3 length, J gene, CDR3 DNA, CDR3 protein. The D gene is left open where the match is weak. Size is stated for part of the rows, as once, few or many counts, or as a class when the clone is expanded.

TRBV27	.	many	15	TRBJ1-4	TGTGCCAGCAGTTACCGGACAGCAACTAATGAAAAACTGTTTTTT	CASSYRTATNEKLFF
TRBV10-3	.	.	14	TRBJ2-3	TGTGCCATCAGTGAGTCGTTCCTCACAGATACGCAGTATTTT	CAISESFLTDTQYF
TRBV5-1	TRBD2	.	16	TRBJ2-1	TGCGCCAGCAGGAAAGCGGGACTAGCGGGAGTCAATGAGCAGTTCTTC	CASRKAGLAGVNEQFF
TRBV12-3/TRBV12-4	.	.	15	TRBJ2-4	TGTGCCAGCAGCAAAGGGTGGCAGACCGCTTGGATTCAGTACTTC	CASSKGWQTAWIQYF
TRBV20-1	TRBD1	many	14	TRBJ2-5	TGCAGTGCAAACTCGGGACAGGGACAAGAGACCCAGTACTTC	CSANSGQGQETQYF
TRBV12-3/TRBV12-4	.	few	14	TRBJ2-5	TGTGCCAGCAGTTCCCTCCTACCCCAAGAGACCCAGTACTTC	CASSSLLPQETQYF
TRBV11-3	TRBD2	few	15	TRBJ2-1	TGTGCCAGCAGCTTAGAAGGCGGGAGCGGGAATGAGCAGTTCTTC	CASSLEGGSGNEQFF
TRBV29-1	.	few	15	TRBJ2-7	TGCAGCGTTGAGTCTCTCAGTACAGGGAGGAACGAGCAGTACTTC	CSVESLSTGRNEQYF
TRBV6-1	.	many	14	TRBJ1-5	TGTGCCAGCAGTCCATCAGGGGGCAATCAGCCCCAGCATTTT	CASSPSGGNQPQHF
TRBV10-3	TRBD1	few	14	TRBJ1-4	TGTGCCATCAGCCCGGGACAGAGTAATGAAAAACTGTTTTTT	CAISPGQSNEKLFF
TRBV5-1	TRBD1	.	14	TRBJ2-7	TGCGCCAGCTGGGGAGGACAGGGGGCTTACGAGCAGTACTTC	CASWGGQGAYEQYF
TRBV28	.	few	16	TRBJ2-1	TGTGCCAGCAGTGCGACAGGGTGGGAGGGCTACAATGAGCAGTTCTTC	CASSATGWEGYNEQFF
TRBV19	.	.	15	TRBJ2-5	TGTGCCAGTAGTATCATCGGGACTCCTCAAGAGACCCAGTACTTC	CASSIIGTPQETQYF
TRBV27	TRBD2	.	17	TRBJ2-1	TGTGCCAGCAGTCTCTCCCAACTAGCGGGGGGGTTGAATGAGCAGTTCTTC	CASSLSQLAGGLNEQFF
TRBV7-2	.	many	15	TRBJ2-2	TGTGCCAGCAGCTCAATGGGACTCGGCACCGGGGAGCTGTTTTTT	CASSSMGLGTGELFF
TRBV29-1	.	many	13	TRBJ1-1	TGCAGCGTTGCGGGTCAGATGAACACTGAAGCTTTCTTT	CSVAGQMNTEAFF
TRBV27	TRBD1	.	15	TRBJ1-1	TGTGCCAGCAGTTCCACAGGGGGGAGGAACACTGAAGCTTTCTTT	CASSSTGGRNTEAFF
TRBV29-1	.	few	12	TRBJ1-1	TGCAGCGTTGAATCTCCGAACACTGAAGCTTTCTTT	CSVESPNTEAFF
TRBV12-3/TRBV12-4	.	few	14	TRBJ1-4	TGTGCCAGCAGAACCGGACAGCAAGCCGAAAAACTGTTTTTT	CASRTGQQAEKLFF
TRBV28	TRBD1	many	14	TRBJ1-2	TGTGCCAGCAGCCAGGGACAGGGGGTGCGAGGCTACACCTTC	CASSQGQGVRGYTF
TRBV3-1	TRBD1	many	13	TRBJ1-1	TGTGCCAGCAGAAAAACAGGGGTAGCTGAAGCTTTCTTT	CASRKTGVAEAFF
TRBV9	.	few	14	TRBJ2-3	TGTGCCAGCAGCCCTCGGGCTCCTGGGGTTACGCAGTATTTT	CASSPRAPGVTQYF
TRBV28	TRBD1	.	15	TRBJ2-5	TGTGCCAGCAGTCAGACAGGGGTTGGGGGGGAGACCCAGTACTTC	CASSQTGVGGETQYF
TRBV27	TRBD1	.	14	TRBJ1-1	TGTGCCAGCAGGCCAAGGGACAGGCCCACTGAAGCTTTCTTT	CASRPRDRPTEAFF
TRBV9	.	.	18	TRBJ1-1	TGTGCCAGCAGCGTAGTCCCCGCGGGCGGGGGAATTGACACTGAAGCTTTCTTT	CASSVVPAGGGIDTEAFF
TRBV20-1	.	.	15	TRBJ1-1	TGCAGTGCTCACGGACCCGACAAGGGGAACACTGAAGCTTTCTTT	CSAHGPDKGNTEAFF